This T cell receptor beta chain was identified in a study of blood T cell repertoires in COVID-19. At the level of the study: Specimens from acute and convalescent COVID-19 originated in the United States, Italy and Spain. PBMCs, B-cell-depleted T cells, or T cells were the source of the cDNA or gDNA that made up the material.

This CDR3 is built from 17 residues. J was trimmed by 6 bases and V by 0 bases; bases with no gene match: 7. CDR1 and CDR2 (germline): SGHVS, FNYEAQ. Profiled with immunoSEQ multiplex PCR; TCRdb holds only in-frame clones, not every one. The sample records around 270,000 clones, around nine tenths being singletons. The TCR originated in a woman aged 60-75 years with COVID-19, enrolled during active disease. Sequencing used peripheral blood. This rearrangement joins TRBV7-6 to TRBJ2-1; 11 positions agree with TRBD2. The CDR3 protein is CASSLALGTSGSNEQFF. Written as DNA, the CDR3 is TGTGCCAGCAGCTTAGCTCTCGGAACTAGCGGGAGCAATGAGCAGTTCTTC.